Below are 28 T cell receptor beta chains sequenced from a single sample in a study of T cells in Graves' hyperthyroidism and ophthalmopathy. The CDR3 regions of TCR beta were amplified from RNA transcripts. Primed by the HTBI set, a first-round RT-PCR was run on the TCR CDR3. TCRdb re-derived calls from the multiplex PCR reads in MiXCR, one entry per CDR3 protein. The sample lists some 510,000 distinct CDR3 sequences, around 21% seen once, with around a quarter in the top ten. Sequencing was carried out using blood. Receptors originate from a man in his late teens or twenties with Graves' hyperthyroidism.

This clonotype was detected ten times or more. The chain employs TRBV28 and TRBJ1-5; tentative D call: TRBD1 (5 bases). CDR3 length: 14 amino acids. The germline V and J ends were trimmed by 3 bases and 7 bases, with 13 bases remaining between them. Germline loops: CDR1 MDHEN, CDR2 SYDVKM. The DNA for the CDR3 is TGTGCCAGCAGTTTTCGAGGGGTGGGGCAGCCCCAGCATTTT. Its translation: CASSFRGVGQPQHF.

The V gene is TRBV12-3 or TRBV12-4, the J gene TRBJ1-1, with D unresolved. CDR3 length: 15 residues. The V gene lost 5 bases and the J gene lost 4 bases, with 17 bases spanning the gap. The chain's CDR3 is CASSRYGPLITEAFF. The CDR3 DNA reads as TGTGCCAGCAGTCGCTACGGACCCTTGATCACTGAAGCTTTCTTT.

This clonotype was picked up a small number of times. This chain uses TRBV3-1 with TRBJ1-1, with 9 positions matching TRBD1. CDR1 and CDR2 from the germline V gene are LGHDT and YNNKEL (reference sequence). With 2 bases clipped from V and 2 bases from J, the junction kept 18 bases outside the gene matches. The CDR3 length is 20 residues. The CDR3 reads CASSQRTAGRGQGRNTEAFF. CDR3 coding DNA: TGTGCCAGCAGCCAACGTACTGCCGGCCGGGGACAGGGCCGAAACACTGAAGCTTTCTTT.

This chain connects TRBV6-5 to TRBJ1-2, with 7 bases that match TRBD1. Germline CDR1 is MNHEY and CDR2 is SVGAGI. V dropped 4 bases and J dropped 5; count of bases not matched to a gene: 4. The CDR3 has 13 amino acids. This CDR3 is CASSWAGGYGYTF. The CDR3, as DNA: TGTGCCAGCAGTTGGGCAGGGGGTTATGGCTACACCTTC.

This sequence joins TRBV7-2 and TRBJ2-5, with 10 bases identical to TRBD2. Germline V gives CDR1 SGHTA, CDR2 FQGNSA. The V gene end was trimmed by 2 bases and the J gene end by 6 bases; junction bases not matched to a gene: 9. The CDR3 is made up of 16 amino acids. CDR3 DNA: TGTGCCAGCAGCTTACCTCTAGCGGGGGTTCAAAAGACCCAGTACTTC. As protein: CASSLPLAGVQKTQYF.

Here the CDR3 reads CASSPIAGTSYEQYF. The CDR3 DNA is TGTGCCAGCAGCCCAATAGCGGGGACCTCCTACGAGCAGTACTTC. The genes are TRBV4-2 and TRBJ2-7; TRBD2 matches 8 bases. Germline CDR1 and CDR2: LGHNA and YNFKEQ. Trimming took 4 bases from V and 0 from J; bases not matched to a gene: 5. This CDR3 comprises 15 residues.

This clonotype was detected ten times or more. The J gene is TRBJ2-5, the V gene TRBV30; 9 nucleotides line up with TRBD1. The CDR3 spans 13 residues. V dropped 8 bases and J dropped 5; count of bases not matched to a gene: 9. Germline V gene sequence: CDR1 GTSNPN, CDR2 SVGIG (reference sequence). DNA of the CDR3: TGTGCCCGCTCCTCCGGGACAGGGGAGACCCAGTACTTC. Amino acid sequence: CARSSGTGETQYF.

This clonotype was detected many times. The chain is built from TRBV30 and TRBJ1-2; 7 bases align to TRBD1. V dropped 0 bases and J dropped 8; count of bases not matched to a gene: 6. Per the germline V gene, CDR1 is GTSNPN and CDR2 is SVGIG (reference sequence). The CDR3 contains 13 residues. The chain's CDR3 is CAWSVRSGGGYTF. CDR3 DNA: TGTGCCTGGAGTGTACGGTCAGGGGGAGGCTACACCTTC. The full variable domain, completed using reference TRBV30 and TRBJ1-2, is SQTIHQWPATLVQPVGSPLSLECTVEGTSNPNLYWYRQAAGRGLQLLFYSVGIGQISSEVPQNLSASRPQDRQFILSSKKLLLSDSGFYLCAWSVRSGGGYTFGSGTRLTVV.

This clonotype was detected a few times. V usage is TRBV6-2 or TRBV6-3 and J usage is TRBJ2-5; no definite D call. Per germline, CDR1 MNHEY and CDR2 SVGEGT. The CDR3 sequence is 13 residues long. V was cut by 2 bases and J by 6 bases, with 10 bases left in between. Here the CDR3 reads CASSYLSLQTQYF. The CDR3 nucleotides read TGTGCCAGCAGTTACCTCTCCCTGCAGACCCAGTACTTC.

This clonotype was seen a handful of times. A read error is possible here, since a much larger clone lies one base away. Likely a read error: the CDR3 ends without its conserved phenylalanine or tryptophan. V is TRBV20-1 and J is TRBJ1-5; TRBD1 is a possible D gene (5 bases). Germline CDR1 DFQATT, CDR2 SNEGSKA (reference sequence). The ends were cut back, 3 bases at V and 3 bases at J, with 12 bases in the middle. The CDR3 runs 14 residues. For the CDR3, the DNA is TGCAGTGCTAGGGTCTTAGGGGTCAATCAGCCCCAGCATCTT. Protein product: CSARVLGVNQPQHL.

V gene TRBV13 combines with J gene TRBJ2-7, with D uncertain. The CDR3 loop spans 15 amino acids. Germline values: CDR1 PRHDT, CDR2 FYEKMQ (reference sequence). Trimming took off 2 bases at V and 0 bases at J, with 11 bases between the two ends. The CDR3 protein is CASSLRLGNSYEQYF. In DNA, the CDR3 is TGTGCCAGCAGCTTACGATTGGGCAACTCCTACGAGCAGTACTTC.

On this clonotype itself: An end of the junction does not agree with germline; a read error may underlie this. The chain links TRBV18 to TRBJ1-1; TRBD1 matches 12 bases. CDR1 and CDR2 (germline): KGHSH, LQKENI. CDR3 length equals 14 residues. CDR3: CASSPGTGGAEAFF. The CDR3 region has the DNA TGTGCCAGCTCACCAGGGACAGGGGGCGCTGAGGCTTTCTTT.

The genes are TRBV5-4 and TRBJ1-1; 7 bases agree with TRBD1. J was trimmed by 4 bases and V by 4 bases; bases with no gene match: 10. The CDR3 runs to 15 residues. Germline V CDR1 and CDR2: SGHNT, YYREEE (reference sequence). This CDR3 is CASSTYDRVFTEAFF. The CDR3 bases are TGTGCCAGCAGCACGTATGACAGGGTGTTCACTGAAGCTTTCTTT.

This clonotype was recorded many times. J is TRBJ2-1 and V is TRBV7-8; TRBD1 matches at 8 bases. The CDR3 is made up of 17 amino acids. Trimming took 1 base from V and 3 from J; bases not matched to a gene: 8. CDR1 and CDR2 from the germline V gene are SGHVS and FQNEAQ. CDR3 nucleotide sequence: TGTGCCAGCAGCTTAGAGGTACGGACAGGGATCTACAATGAGCAGTTCTTC. This sequence encodes CASSLEVRTGIYNEQFF.

This clonotype has at least ten counts. The gene calls are TRBV5-1 and TRBJ2-7; maybe TRBD1 (5 bases). The CDR3 totals 13 residues. Trimming stripped 3 bases from V and 0 bases from J, with 7 bases between. Germline loops: CDR1 SGHRS, CDR2 YFSETQ. CDR3 amino acids: CASSWTSSYEQYF. As DNA, the CDR3 is TGCGCCAGCAGCTGGACAAGCTCCTACGAGCAGTACTTC.

The chain uses TRBV4-1 and TRBJ2-4, with D perhaps matching TRBD1 (6 bases). The CDR3 runs to 17 residues. Trimming left V 3 bases short and J 1 base short, with 16 bases between. Germline V CDR1 and CDR2: MGHRA, YSYEKL. CDR3 bases: TGCGCCAGCAGCCATCCCTGGACAGCGCTGGCCAAAAACATTCAGTACTTC. This codes for CASSHPWTALAKNIQYF.

The J gene is TRBJ2-7, the V gene TRBV20-1, with TRBD1 matching 9 bases. CDR1 is DFQATT and CDR2 is SNEGSKA in the germline V gene (reference sequence). V trimming: 1 base; J trimming: 6 bases; junction bases outside the gene matches: 7. This CDR3 has 14 amino acids. CDR3 sequence: CSARVPGQGAEQYF. As DNA, the CDR3 is TGCAGTGCTAGAGTTCCGGGACAGGGTGCCGAGCAGTACTTC.

There are a few counts of this clonotype. This rearrangement joins TRBV25-1 to TRBJ1-4, with D hard to call. This CDR3 is built from 15 residues. Germline V gene data show CDR1 as MGHDK and CDR2 as SYGVNS. The V end lost 3 bases, the J end lost 4 bases, and 12 bases lay between the germline ends. CDR3 amino acids: CASSDFRSYNEKLFF. The CDR3 DNA sequence: TGTGCCAGCAGTGATTTTCGCTCTTATAATGAAAAACTGTTTTTT.

The chain combines TRBV6-1 with TRBJ2-3; 14 bases agree with TRBD2. Germline CDR1 reads MNHNS; CDR2 reads SASEGT. V was clipped by 3 bases and J by 5 bases; unmatched bases: 7. The CDR3 runs 17 residues. CDR3 DNA sequence: TGTGCCAGCAGTGATCTGGGACTAGCGGGGGCAGGAGATACGCAGTATTTT. Protein: CASSDLGLAGAGDTQYF.

This clonotype was observed many times. The genes are TRBV2 and TRBJ1-1, with no clear D. CDR3 length equals 12 residues. V lost 4 bases and J 11 bases, leaving 14 bases between the germline ends. Germline CDR1 reads SNHLY; CDR2 reads FYNNEI. This CDR3 reads CASSAIKGTAFF. In nucleotides, the CDR3 is TGTGCCAGCAGTGCCATTAAGGGTACGGCTTTCTTT.

This clonotype appeared many times. The chain uses TRBV10-3 and TRBJ2-7; TRBD2 aligns across 10 bases. Germline-derived CDR1 and CDR2 are ENHRY and SYGVKD. V lost 0 bases and J lost 5; bases outside the gene matches: 7. This CDR3 has 16 amino acids. The CDR3 nucleotides read TGTGCCATCAGTGAGTCTGTTAGCGGGGGGATAAACGAGCAGTACTTC. It is translated as CAISESVSGGINEQYF.

This chain joins TRBV6-1 and TRBJ2-2; 9 positions match TRBD1. Germline values: CDR1 MNHNS, CDR2 SASEGT. CDR3 size: 16 residues. The V and J ends lost 7 bases and 5 bases, in that order; junction bases with no gene match: 11. Here the CDR3 DNA reads TGTGCCAGCAATAATCCGGGACAGGGAGGAACCGGGGAGCTGTTTTTT. It encodes CASNNPGQGGTGELFF.

The rearrangement links TRBV4-1 to TRBJ1-2; D remains unclear. The CDR3 has 15 amino acids. Trimming shortened V by 1 base and J by 3 bases, and 12 bases separated the two germline ends. Germline V lookup: CDR1 MGHRA, CDR2 YSYEKL. In DNA, the CDR3 is TGCGCCAGCAGCCAAGCACCCACAGCTTACTATGGCTACACCTTC. Translated: CASSQAPTAYYGYTF.

This clonotype has just one count. The gene calls are TRBV12-3 or TRBV12-4 and TRBJ1-1; D is uncertain. The V end was cut by 7 bases, the J end by 0 bases, with 12 bases between. The CDR3 contains 14 residues. The CDR3 here is CASTATSLNTEAFF. The DNA for the CDR3 is TGTGCCAGCACCGCGACATCATTGAACACTGAAGCTTTCTTT.

This clonotype was found many times. The rearrangement uses TRBV12-3 or TRBV12-4 and TRBJ2-7; TRBD1 matches 8 bases. Trimming cost V 3 bases and J 0 bases; bases outside gene matches: 4. This CDR3 has 15 amino acids. The chain's CDR3 is CASSFGQGGSYEQYF. The CDR3 nucleotides read TGTGCCAGCAGTTTCGGACAGGGCGGCTCCTACGAGCAGTACTTC.

In its sample, this clonotype was seen many times. The chain joins TRBV2 to TRBJ1-2; D perhaps matches TRBD1 (5 bases). Trimming shortened V by 6 bases and J by 3 bases, and 17 bases separated the two germline ends. There are 15 residues in the CDR3. The germline gives CDR1 SNHLY, CDR2 FYNNEI. The CDR3 here is CASSGTGAAYYGYTF. In nucleotides, the CDR3 is TGTGCCAGCAGCGGTACAGGAGCCGCGTACTATGGCTACACCTTC.

This clonotype showed up many times. This chain uses TRBV12-3 or TRBV12-4 with TRBJ1-1; D unresolved. The CDR3 has 12 amino acids. Trimming shortened V by 3 bases and J by 4 bases, and 6 bases separated the two germline ends. The CDR3 reads CASSFRVTEAFF. CDR3 sequence (DNA): TGTGCCAGCAGTTTTAGGGTCACTGAAGCTTTCTTT.

CDR3 residues: CASSYSRGGAGELFF. The DNA of the CDR3 is TGTGCCAGCAGTTACTCGAGAGGTGGGGCCGGGGAGCTGTTTTTT. The chain employs TRBV6-5 and TRBJ2-2, with unresolved D. Germline V gives CDR1 MNHEY, CDR2 SVGAGI. V shed 0 bases and J shed 6 bases, with 11 bases lying between them. The CDR3 sequence is 15 residues long.